This record covers a single T cell receptor beta chain. The source of the sample is a study of T cell changes during pregnancy in multiple sclerosis. Libraries were prepared by immunoSEQ multiplex PCR; TCRdb keeps only in-frame clonotypes and omits some of them. The sample shows 59,000 or so clones, roughly 90% of them seen only once. The CDR3 extends over 15 amino acids. The V gene end was trimmed by 3 bases and the J gene end by 2 bases; junction bases not matched to a gene: 5. CDR1 is LGHNA, CDR2 YNFKEQ, per germline. This sequence was found in a female donor in good health, enrolled as a control in a pregnancy study. The chain employs TRBV4-2 and TRBJ1-2, with 8 bases identical to TRBD1. Specimen: peripheral blood, collected in the third trimester of pregnancy. The CDR3 bases are TGTGCCAGCAGCCAGGGACAGGAGTTCAACTATGGCTACACCTTC. Protein product: CASSQGQEFNYGYTF.